This T cell receptor beta chain was obtained from a study of blood T cell repertoires in COVID-19. The germline CDR1 and CDR2 sequences are SGHRS and YFSETQ. V was clipped by 4 bases and J by 3 bases; unmatched bases: 6. CDR3 length: 16 amino acids. As processed by the authors: Reference gene primers were amplified, and this amplification served to estimate nucleated cell counts. Measured with immunoSEQ multiplex PCR; TCRdb has only the in-frame clones, and not every one. That table is the source of V, J and clone size, and D and trimming were worked out from the DNA. The sample holds some 96,000 clones; 86% are singletons and the top ten take under 2%. About this clone: The sample holds other DNA sequences that translate to the same CDR3.

The chain uses TRBV5-1 and TRBJ2-2, with 10 nucleotides matching TRBD1. The clonotype was recovered from a man older than 75 with acute or convalescent COVID-19. Sample: peripheral blood. The CDR3 protein is CASSRSGTGDTGELFF. The DNA of the CDR3 is TGCGCCAGCAGCCGTTCCGGGACAGGGGACACCGGGGAGCTGTTTTTT.